The T cell receptor (beta chain) under discussion was sequenced for a study of blood T cell repertoires in COVID-19. Study-level background: Whether acute or convalescent, the COVID-19 samples came from the United States, Italy and Spain. From T cells, B-cell-depleted T cells, or PBMCs came the material, which was cDNA or gDNA.

The CDR3 runs 12 residues. The V gene's germline CDR1 is MNHNY and CDR2 SVGAGI (reference sequence). Trimming shortened V by 6 bases and J by 3 bases, and 7 bases separated the two germline ends. Authors' analysis steps: The authors estimated nucleated cell counts from reference gene primer amplification. The table came from immunoSEQ multiplex PCR; TCRdb's copy has only in-frame clones and leaves some out. D and trimming come from the DNA, and the V and J calls and clone size come from that table. The table has about 70,000 clones, about 70% seen once. The sequencing sample was made of peripheral blood. This receptor was taken from a woman aged 80 or over with active or convalescent COVID-19. The chain recombines TRBV6-6 with TRBJ2-3; D is undetermined. CDR3 loop: CASRSATDTQYF. The CDR3 nucleotides are TGTGCCAGCAGAAGCGCGACAGATACGCAGTATTTT.